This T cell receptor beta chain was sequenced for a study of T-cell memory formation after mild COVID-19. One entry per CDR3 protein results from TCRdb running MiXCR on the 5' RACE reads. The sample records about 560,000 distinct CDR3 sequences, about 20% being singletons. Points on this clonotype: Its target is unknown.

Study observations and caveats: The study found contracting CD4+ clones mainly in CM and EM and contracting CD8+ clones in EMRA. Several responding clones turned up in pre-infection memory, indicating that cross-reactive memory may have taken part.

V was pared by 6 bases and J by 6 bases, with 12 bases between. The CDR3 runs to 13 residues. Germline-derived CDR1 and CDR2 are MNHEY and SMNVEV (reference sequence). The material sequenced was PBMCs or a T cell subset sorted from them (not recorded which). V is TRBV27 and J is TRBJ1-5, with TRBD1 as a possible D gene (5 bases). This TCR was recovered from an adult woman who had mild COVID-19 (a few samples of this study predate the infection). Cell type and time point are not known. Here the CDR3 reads CASRKERGQPQHF. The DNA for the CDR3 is TGTGCCAGCAGGAAAGAGAGGGGTCAGCCCCAGCATTTT.